This TCR beta chain was profiled in a study of CD8+CD57+ T cells in acquired aplastic anemia. Overall study: The DNA of sorted CD4+ and CD8+ cells averaged about 3 ug.

It was genomic DNA that served as the template for profiling TCR beta VDJ and CDR3. TCRdb used MiXCR to reprocess the reads, holding one entry per CDR3 protein. The sample lists hundreds of thousands of distinct CDR3 sequences, about a third occurring once. In its sample, this clonotype was seen many times. Its cognate antigen is unknown. It was patients with CD8+CD57+ cell expansion by flow cytometry who were chosen for sequencing. Severe acquired aplastic anemia was present in all patients. Patients were untreated when blood was sampled. Study-level findings and limits: Patients and controls were found to share around 30 CD8+ CDR3 sequences.

The V end lost 2 bases, the J end lost 2 bases, and 12 bases lay between the germline ends. Germline V gene lookup returns CDR1 DFQATT and CDR2 SNEGSKA (reference sequence). The CDR3 has 14 residues. The V gene is TRBV20-1, the J gene TRBJ1-2; D uncertain. The sample comprised sorted CD4+, CD8+, or CD8+CD57+ T cells (not recorded which) from PBMCs. The receptor was derived from a human donor with aplastic anemia. This CDR3 reads CSARRRQENYGYTF. DNA of the CDR3: TGCAGTGCTAGACGGCGGCAGGAGAACTATGGCTACACCTTC.